A selection of T cell receptor beta chains follows, all from one sample in a study of cytomegalovirus exposure and HLA in healthy donors. The table came from immunoSEQ multiplex PCR; TCRdb's copy has only in-frame clones and leaves some out. The sample has roughly 100,000 clones, approximately 87% seen once. What was sequenced was PBMCs. The receptors derive from a man in his forties in good health and CMV-seronegative. CDR3s include the opening cysteine and the closing phenylalanine or tryptophan. A D gene is named only where the DNA matches it firmly. Clone size is shown for a subset of rows, as once, few, many or a class of expanded clone.

j_call v_call d_call clone_size cdr3_aa cdr3_nt
TRBJ2-1 TRBV29-1 - - CSVPQGYNEQFF TGCAGCGTGCCCCAGGGTTACAATGAGCAGTTCTTC
TRBJ2-7 TRBV7-2 TRBD2 - CASSLLAGGYEQYF TGTGCCAGCAGCTTACTAGCGGGGGGCTACGAGCAGTACTTC
TRBJ2-5 TRBV29-1 TRBD2 - CSVPRSGGTTVQETQYF TGCAGCGTCCCGAGGAGCGGGGGGACAACGGTACAAGAGACCCAGTACTTC
TRBJ2-2 TRBV6-5 TRBD1 - CASSSGQGYTGELFF TGTGCCAGCAGTTCGGGACAGGGGTACACCGGGGAGCTGTTTTTT
TRBJ1-5 TRBV9 TRBD1 - CASSVGWTGSNQPQHF TGTGCCAGCAGCGTAGGATGGACAGGGAGCAATCAGCCCCAGCATTTT
TRBJ2-2 TRBV9 - - CASGPDSVIGELFF TGTGCCAGCGGCCCGGACTCGGTAATAGGGGAGCTGTTTTTT
TRBJ2-1 TRBV11-3 TRBD1 - CASSLGGQSSYNEQFF TGTGCCAGCAGCTTAGGGGGACAGAGCTCCTACAATGAGCAGTTCTTC
TRBJ1-4 TRBV25-1 - few CASSELSGTTNEKLFF TGTGCCAGCAGTGAATTGTCGGGGACAACTAATGAAAAACTGTTTTTT
TRBJ1-2 TRBV7-2 TRBD1 - CASSPQTGKTNYGYTF TGTGCCAGCAGCCCCCAGACAGGGAAGACGAACTATGGCTACACCTTC
TRBJ2-1 TRBV11-3 - few CASSSTEVEQFF TGTGCCAGCAGCTCGACAGAGGTTGAGCAGTTCTTC
TRBJ1-6 TRBV5-6 - - CASLPNSPLHF TGTGCCAGCCTCCCTAATTCACCCCTCCACTTT
TRBJ2-1 TRBV21-1 - - CASRPGQFYNEQFF TGTGCCAGCAGGCCGGGACAGTTCTACAATGAGCAGTTCTTC
TRBJ2-5 TRBV5-6 - - CASSLAAKETQYF TGTGCCAGCAGCTTGGCTGCGAAAGAGACCCAGTACTTC
TRBJ2-1 TRBV27 - - CASSFAGATYNEQFF TGTGCCAGCAGTTTTGCGGGGGCCACCTACAATGAGCAGTTCTTC
TRBJ2-7 TRBV7-2 TRBD1 - CASSFGQGSYYEQYF TGTGCCAGCAGCTTTGGACAGGGGAGTTACTACGAGCAGTACTTC
TRBJ2-2 TRBV5-1 - few CASSFTDTGELFF TGCGCCAGCAGCTTCACAGACACCGGGGAGCTGTTTTTT
TRBJ2-1 TRBV7-3 - - CASSSRRAQGSGNEQFF TGTGCCAGCAGCTCTCGAAGGGCTCAGGGGAGCGGCAATGAGCAGTTCTTC
TRBJ1-3 TRBV4-3 - - CASSQEYESGNTIYF TGCGCCAGCAGCCAAGAGTACGAGTCTGGAAACACCATATATTTT
TRBJ2-3 TRBV19 - - CASQAGTSTDTQYF TGTGCCAGTCAGGCAGGGACTAGCACAGATACGCAGTATTTT
TRBJ2-7 TRBV13 TRBD1 - CASSSGTGLEQYF TGTGCCAGCAGCTCTGGGACAGGGCTCGAGCAGTACTTC
TRBJ1-2 TRBV9 TRBD1 - CASSVDPGTDLSNYGYTF TGTGCCAGCAGCGTAGATCCCGGGACAGACCTTTCTAACTATGGCTACACCTTC
TRBJ1-5 TRBV6-5 - - CASSYSGRNQPQHF TGTGCCAGCAGTTACTCGGGGAGGAACCAGCCCCAGCATTTT
TRBJ2-1 TRBV19 - - CASSLSRGNEQFF TGTGCCAGTAGTTTGTCGCGGGGCAATGAGCAGTTCTTC
TRBJ2-7 TRBV7-9 - - CSSSPLYEQYF TGTTCCAGCAGCCCCCTCTACGAGCAGTACTTC
TRBJ1-6 TRBV18 TRBD1 - CASSPRDRGSNSPLHF TGTGCCAGCTCACCGCGGGACAGGGGATCTAATTCACCCCTCCACTTT
TRBJ2-7 TRBV7-2 TRBD2 - CASSRGGGSYEQYF TGTGCCAGCAGCCGGGGGGGCGGCTCCTACGAGCAGTACTTC